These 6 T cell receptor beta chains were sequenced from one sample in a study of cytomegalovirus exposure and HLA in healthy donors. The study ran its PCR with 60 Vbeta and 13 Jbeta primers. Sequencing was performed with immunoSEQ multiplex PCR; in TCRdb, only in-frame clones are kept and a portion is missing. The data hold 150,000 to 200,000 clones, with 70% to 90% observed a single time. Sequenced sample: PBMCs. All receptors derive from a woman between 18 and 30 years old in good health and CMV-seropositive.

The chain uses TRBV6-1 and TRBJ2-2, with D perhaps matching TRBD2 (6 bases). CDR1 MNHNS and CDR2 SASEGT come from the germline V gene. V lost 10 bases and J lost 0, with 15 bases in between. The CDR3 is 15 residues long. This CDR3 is CAIAPGTSNTGELFF. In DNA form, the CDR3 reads TGTGCCATAGCACCCGGGACTTCGAACACCGGGGAGCTGTTTTTT.

The CDR3 sequence: CASSEAVGQGADTQYF. The CDR3 DNA follows: TGTGCCAGCAGTGAAGCCGTCGGACAGGGAGCAGATACGCAGTATTTT. The chain carries TRBV6-1 and TRBJ2-3, with 8 bases matching TRBD1. The CDR3 runs to 16 residues. Looked up from germline, CDR1 is MNHNS and CDR2 is SASEGT. The V segment lost 0 bases and the J segment 4 bases; nucleotides outside the gene matches: 6.

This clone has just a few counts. In nucleotides, the CDR3 is TGTGCCAGCTCACCACCCGGGGGGGTCACTGAAGCTTTCTTT. Its translation is CASSPPGGVTEAFF. V gene TRBV18 combines with J gene TRBJ1-1; a weak D match, TRBD1 (5 bases). This CDR3 region has 14 residues. Germline V gene data show CDR1 as KGHSH and CDR2 as LQKENI. V was clipped by 0 bases and J by 4 bases, with 9 bases between them.

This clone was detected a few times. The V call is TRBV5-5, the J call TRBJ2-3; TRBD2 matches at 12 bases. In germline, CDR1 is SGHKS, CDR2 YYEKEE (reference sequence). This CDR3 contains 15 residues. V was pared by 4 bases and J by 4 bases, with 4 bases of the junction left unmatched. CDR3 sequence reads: CASSSTSGGSDTQYF. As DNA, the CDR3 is TGTGCCAGCAGCAGTACTAGCGGGGGGTCAGATACGCAGTATTTT.

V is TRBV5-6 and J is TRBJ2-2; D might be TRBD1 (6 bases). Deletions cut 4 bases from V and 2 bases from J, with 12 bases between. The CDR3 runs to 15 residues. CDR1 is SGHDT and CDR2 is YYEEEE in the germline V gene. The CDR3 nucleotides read TGTGCCAGCAGCCTACCGGGACACAACACCGGGGAGCTGTTTTTT. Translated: CASSLPGHNTGELFF.

CDR3 in amino acids: CASSLDRGEEKLFF. Here the CDR3 DNA reads TGTGCCAGCAGCTTGGACAGGGGTGAGGAAAAACTGTTTTTT. The V and J genes are TRBV5-4 and TRBJ1-4; 7 positions match TRBD1. Germline CDR1 SGHNT, CDR2 YYREEE (reference sequence). This CDR3 comprises 14 residues. Losses at the gene ends were 0 bases for V and 8 bases for J; bases not matched to a gene: 4.